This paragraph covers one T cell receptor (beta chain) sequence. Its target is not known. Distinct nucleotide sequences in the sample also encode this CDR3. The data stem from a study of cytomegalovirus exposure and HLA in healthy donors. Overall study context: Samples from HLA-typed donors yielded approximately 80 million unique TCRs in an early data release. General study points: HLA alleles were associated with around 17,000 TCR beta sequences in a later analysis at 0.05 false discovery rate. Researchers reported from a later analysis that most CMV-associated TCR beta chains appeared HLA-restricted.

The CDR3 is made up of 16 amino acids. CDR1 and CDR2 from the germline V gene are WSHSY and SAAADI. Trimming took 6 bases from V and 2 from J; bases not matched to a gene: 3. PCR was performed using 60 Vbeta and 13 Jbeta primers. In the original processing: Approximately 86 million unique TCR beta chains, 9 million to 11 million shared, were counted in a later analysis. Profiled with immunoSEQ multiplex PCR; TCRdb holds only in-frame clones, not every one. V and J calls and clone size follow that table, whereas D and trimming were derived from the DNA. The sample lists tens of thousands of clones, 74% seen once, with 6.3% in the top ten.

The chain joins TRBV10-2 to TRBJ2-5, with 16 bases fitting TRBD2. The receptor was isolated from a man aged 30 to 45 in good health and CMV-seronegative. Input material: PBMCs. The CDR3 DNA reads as TGCGCCAGCAGGACGGGACTAGCGGGGGGGCAAGAGACCCAGTACTTC. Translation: CASRTGLAGGQETQYF.